This T cell receptor beta chain was identified in a study of T cell responses to AZD1222 COVID-19 vaccine. The study, taken as a whole, reports: In a largely white British group with more females than males, clonal diversity was possibly underestimated. Among those given AZD1222, only six or seven were seropositive at baseline.

Profiled with immunoSEQ multiplex PCR; TCRdb holds only in-frame clones, not every one. The table includes 90,000 to 120,000 clones, 92% detected once. The study pooled second doses at about 4 or about 12 weeks. CDR1 and CDR2 (germline): DFQATT, SNEGSKA (reference sequence). This CDR3 spans 10 amino acids. V gave up 2 bases and J gave up 8 bases, with 6 bases separating them. Worth noting for this clone: Its antigen remains unidentified.

The sequenced sample was peripheral blood, obtained 28 days after the second AZD1222 dose. The source is an adult who received the AZD1222 COVID-19 vaccine. J is TRBJ1-2 and V is TRBV20-1; D is uncertain. The CDR3: CSARLTGYTF. The CDR3 coding sequence is TGCAGTGCTAGACTTACAGGCTACACCTTC.